Below, 2 T cell receptor beta chains from the same sample are listed, as sequenced in a study of T cell repertoires in cytomegalovirus infection. TCRdb itself ran the reads through MiXCR, one entry per CDR3 protein. This table has tens of thousands of distinct CDR3 sequences, approximately 24% appearing once. For these TCRs, the target antigens are not known. The sample in question was CD8+ T cells from cultured PBMCs, obtained from culture after CMV antigen stimulation. The receptors originated from a human donor in good health (CMV status not recorded). Some clones in this sample may be carry-over from other donors' samples.

This clonotype was observed a few times. The rearrangement uses TRBV24-1 and TRBJ2-5; D unclear. V lost 4 bases and J lost 1, with 12 bases in between. Germline-derived CDR1 and CDR2 are KGHDR and SFDVKD. The length of the CDR3 is 15 residues. The CDR3 bases are TGTGCCACCAGTGACCGGACGGCCATCCAAGAGACCCAGTACTTC. It translates to CATSDRTAIQETQYF.

This clonotype occurred a few times. V and J are TRBV7-9 and TRBJ2-3; TRBD2 matches 13 bases. V lost 6 bases to trimming and J lost 2 bases; unmatched junction nucleotides: 8. The length of the CDR3 is 17 residues. The germline V gene has CDR1 SEHNR and CDR2 FQNEAQ (reference sequence). The DNA of the CDR3 is TGTGCCAGCAGTTCCCCGGGACTAGCGGGACACACAGATACGCAGTATTTT. It is translated as CASSSPGLAGHTDTQYF.